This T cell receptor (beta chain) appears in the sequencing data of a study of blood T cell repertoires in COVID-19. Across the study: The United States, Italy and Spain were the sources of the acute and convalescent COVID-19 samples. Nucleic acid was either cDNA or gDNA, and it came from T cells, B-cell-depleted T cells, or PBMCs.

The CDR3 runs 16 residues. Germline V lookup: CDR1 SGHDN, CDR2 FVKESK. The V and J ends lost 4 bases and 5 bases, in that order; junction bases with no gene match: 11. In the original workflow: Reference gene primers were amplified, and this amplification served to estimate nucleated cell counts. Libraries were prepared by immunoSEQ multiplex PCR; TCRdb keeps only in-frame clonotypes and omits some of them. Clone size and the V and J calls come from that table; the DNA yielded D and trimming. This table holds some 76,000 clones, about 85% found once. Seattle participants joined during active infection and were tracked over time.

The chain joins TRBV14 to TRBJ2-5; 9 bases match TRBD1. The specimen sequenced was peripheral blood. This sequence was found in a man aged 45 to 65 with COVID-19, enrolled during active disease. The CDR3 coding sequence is TGTGCCAGCAGCCGAATACAGGGGGCGAGGTTTGAGACCCAGTACTTC. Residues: CASSRIQGARFETQYF.